This is a list of T cell receptor beta chains from one sample in a study of OX40 agonist ivuxolimab in advanced cancers. Repertoires were generated with immunoSEQ multiplex PCR, while TCRdb's copy carries only in-frame clones and drops some. The table includes 65,000 to 80,000 clones, roughly 84% detected once. This specimen was CD4+ or CD8+ T cells sorted from blood, taken in a trial of the OX40 agonist ivuxolimab. The source of these receptors is an adult with an advanced solid tumor such as melanoma, head and neck, liver or kidney cancer. The CDR3 runs from the conserved cysteine through the conserved F or W. A D gene is named only where the DNA matches it firmly. Not every row has a clone size; where given, it reads once, few, many or a size class.

cdr3_aa cdr3_nt j_call clone_size d_call v_call
CASSTGGNALNEQFF TGCGCCAGCAGCACGGGAGGGAATGCACTCAATGAGCAGTTCTTC TRBJ2-1 . TRBD2 TRBV5-1
CASSLEPTPKLYGQYF TGTGCCAGCAGTTTAGAGCCAACACCTAAACTTTACGGGCAGTACTTC TRBJ2-7 . . TRBV28
CASSFGLLEEQYF TGTGCCAGCAGCTTTGGCCTGCTAGAAGAGCAGTACTTC TRBJ2-7 . . TRBV5-4
CAISSGTYEQYF TGTGCCATCAGTAGCGGGACCTACGAGCAGTACTTC TRBJ2-7 once TRBD2 TRBV10-3
CASSVGIASRADTQYF TGTGCCAGCAGCGTCGGTATAGCGTCCCGGGCGGATACGCAGTATTTT TRBJ2-3 . . TRBV9
CASSIDRNTGELFF TGTGCCAGTAGTATAGACAGGAACACCGGGGAGCTGTTTTTT TRBJ2-2 . . TRBV19
CSAQTGKGGNTIYF TGCAGCGCACAAACCGGGAAAGGAGGAAACACCATATATTTT TRBJ1-3 . . TRBV29-1
CASSLAGRQFF TGTGCCAGCAGCCTAGCGGGACGGCAGTTCTTC TRBJ2-1 few TRBD2 TRBV11-2
CASGLDRGGATNEKLFF TGTGCTAGTGGTTTGGACAGGGGGGGAGCAACTAATGAAAAACTGTTTTTT TRBJ1-4 . TRBD1 TRBV12-5
CASSSGRRETQYF TGTGCCAGCAGCTCGGGACGTAGAGAGACCCAGTACTTC TRBJ2-5 . . TRBV7-7
CASSSNPGSSYEQYF TGTGCCAGCAGCTCCAACCCTGGGAGCTCCTACGAGCAGTACTTC TRBJ2-7 . . TRBV7-2
CASSLIGKSYYGYTF TGTGCCAGCAGCTTAATCGGAAAATCTTACTATGGCTACACCTTC TRBJ1-2 . . TRBV7-2